This T cell receptor (beta chain) was documented in a study of blood T cell repertoires in COVID-19. Study at large: The United States, Italy and Spain were the sources of the acute and convalescent COVID-19 samples. Sources were T cells, B-cell-depleted T cells, or PBMCs; the material itself was cDNA or gDNA.

Study processing details: Reference gene primer amplification yielded estimated nucleated cell counts. Only in-frame clones appear in the TCRdb table, and some are missing; sequencing was by immunoSEQ multiplex PCR. The DNA gave D and trimming, while V, J and clone size come from that table. Among roughly 57,000 clones listed, approximately 87% were seen once. CDR1 and CDR2 (germline): SGHRS, YFSETQ. The length of the CDR3 is 15 residues. V shed 5 bases and J shed 0 bases, with 11 bases lying between them. What was sequenced was peripheral blood. The clonotype comes from a man in his sixties with active or convalescent COVID-19. The V and J genes are TRBV5-1 and TRBJ2-2; a weak D match, TRBD1 (5 bases). Written as DNA, the CDR3 is TGCGCCAGCAGACCAGACAGTGCGAACACCGGGGAGCTGTTTTTT. This codes for CASRPDSANTGELFF. Based on the CDR3 plus reference TRBV5-1 and TRBJ2-2, the full variable domain is KAGVTQTPRYLIKTRGQQVTLSCSPISGHRSVSWYQQTPGQGLQFLFEYFSETQRNKGNFPGRFSGRQFSNSRSEMNVSTLELGDSALYLCASRPDSANTGELFFGEGSRLTVL.